This T cell receptor (delta chain) was identified during a study of delta chains in infants with herpesvirus infections. General observations from the study: The public clonotype appeared only at the first post-infection time point. Among Vdelta1 cells, the public clonotype apparently waned within around two months.

CDR1 is TSWWSYY, CDR2 QGS, per germline. Germline trimming cut 1 base from V and 3 bases from J; bases unmatched to any gene: 17. The CDR3 sequence is 19 residues long. This clone is large (0.1 to 1%) in the sample. Its target is not known. Gamma-chain- and delta-chain-specific primers converted PBMC RNA into TCR cDNA. TCRdb called clones anew from the RT-PCR reads with CATT. The table records about 1,500 delta-chain clones, roughly a third of them present only once. This rearrangement joins TRDV1 to TRDJ1; 7 bases fit TRDD3. The specimen comprised peripheral blood, sampled at time point 1 of longitudinal follow-up. This clonotype originated in a human donor who was a Ugandan infant, either HIV-exposed or HIV-unexposed (not recorded which). The DNA for the CDR3 is TGTGCTCTTGGGGAACCATTTTCCCCGTACTGGGGAATAGCCGATAAACTCATCTTT. It translates to CALGEPFSPYWGIADKLIF.